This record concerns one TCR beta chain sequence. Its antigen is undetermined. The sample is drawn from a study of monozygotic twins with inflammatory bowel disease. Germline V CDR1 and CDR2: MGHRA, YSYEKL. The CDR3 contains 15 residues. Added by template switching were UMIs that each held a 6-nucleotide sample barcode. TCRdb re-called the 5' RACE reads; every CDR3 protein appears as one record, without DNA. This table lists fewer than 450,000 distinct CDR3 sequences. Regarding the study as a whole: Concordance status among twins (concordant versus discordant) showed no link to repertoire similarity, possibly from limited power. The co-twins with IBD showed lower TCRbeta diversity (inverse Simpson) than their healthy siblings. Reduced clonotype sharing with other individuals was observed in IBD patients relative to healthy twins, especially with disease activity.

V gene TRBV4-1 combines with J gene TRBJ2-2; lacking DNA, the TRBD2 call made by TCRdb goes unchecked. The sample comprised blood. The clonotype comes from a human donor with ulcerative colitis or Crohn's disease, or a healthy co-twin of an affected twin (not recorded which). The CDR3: CASSQERAITGELFF.